The present T cell receptor beta chain was sequenced within a study of T cells expressing NK-cell markers. Turning to the study itself: Sequencing covered eight donors, seven HCMV-seropositive and one seronegative. Study-wide results and caveats: The CD3+CD56-NKG2C+ fraction of several donors was also led by these clonotypes.

TCRdb reprocessed the 5' RACE reads; each CDR3 protein has one entry and no DNA is given. The repertoire table contains some 410,000 distinct CDR3 sequences. The germline CDR1 and CDR2 sequences are MDHEN and SYDVKM. The CDR3 covers 12 residues. To note about this clonotype: Its antigen remains unknown.

V gene TRBV28 combines with J gene TRBJ2-1. Specimen: blood T cells: a sorted CD56 or NKG2C T cell subset, CD4+ or CD8+ T cells, or bulk PBMC T cells (not recorded which). This sequence originates from a woman aged 18 to 75 in good health. The CDR3 reads CAYLIAHNEQFF.